This is a list of T cell receptor beta chains from one sample in a study of cytomegalovirus exposure and HLA in healthy donors. Assay: immunoSEQ multiplex PCR; the TCRdb copy retains only in-frame clones and omits some. This sample yields some 150,000 clones, of which around 72% are seen a single time; less than 4.5% belongs to the top ten. Sequences were obtained from PBMCs. Receptor source: a man over 45 in good health and CMV-seropositive. Both conserved end residues are part of each CDR3. The D gene is left open where the match is weak. Some rows have no size entry. The others give once, few or many, or a class for an expanded clone.

v_gene	j_gene	d_gene	abundance	CDR3nt	CDR3aa
TRBV18	TRBJ2-1	TRBD2	-	TGTGCCAGCTCACCACAGCGGGGGGGCGATGAGCAGTTCTTC	CASSPQRGGDEQFF
TRBV6-5	TRBJ1-1	-	-	TGTGCCAGCAGTTACGAACGGGGGTGGGACACTGAAGCTTTCTTT	CASSYERGWDTEAFF
TRBV11-3	TRBJ2-2	-	-	TGTGCCAGCAGCTTAGTATCGGGGGGCGCCGGGGAGCTGTTTTTT	CASSLVSGGAGELFF
TRBV6-5	TRBJ1-5	TRBD1	-	TGTGCCAGCAGTTTACAGGGGGCTTTTGGCAATCAGCCCCAGCATTTT	CASSLQGAFGNQPQHF
TRBV27	TRBJ2-1	-	-	TGTGCCAGCAGGACATTACGGGGTCCGAAGAGCTCCTACAATGAGCAGTTCTTC	CASRTLRGPKSSYNEQFF
TRBV10-1	TRBJ1-5	-	-	TGCGCCAGCAGTAGACTCGGGAGGGGCAATCAGCCCCAGCATTTT	CASSRLGRGNQPQHF
TRBV9	TRBJ1-1	-	few	TGTGCCAGCAGCGTAGCCGGCGAGGCTACCACTGGAGCTTTCTTT	CASSVAGEATTGAFF
TRBV7-2	TRBJ2-1	TRBD2	once	TGTGCCAGCAGCACCAGCGGGAGTGGCAGTAGGAATGAGCAGTTCTTC	CASSTSGSGSRNEQFF
TRBV19	TRBJ1-1	-	-	TGTGCCAGTAGTATAGATGCCCTTGCTGGGCCCACTGAAGCTTTCTTT	CASSIDALAGPTEAFF
TRBV5-1	TRBJ2-7	TRBD2	few	TGCGCCAGCAGCTTGGAGGGACTAAGCTCCTACGAGCAGTACTTC	CASSLEGLSSYEQYF
TRBV25-1	TRBJ2-7	-	-	TGTGCCAGCAGTGAGGGCGGAGGGCGCGAGCAGTACTTC	CASSEGGGREQYF
TRBV12-1	TRBJ2-3	-	-	TGTGCCAGCATCGCAGATACGCAGTATTTT	CASIADTQYF
TRBV5-1	TRBJ2-7	-	few	TGCGCCAGCAGCTTGGAAGACAGGAACCCCGAGCAGTACTTC	CASSLEDRNPEQYF
TRBV14	TRBJ1-5	-	-	TGTGCCAGCAGCCGAGGACAGTTCAATCAGCCCCAGCATTTT	CASSRGQFNQPQHF
TRBV11-2	TRBJ2-6	TRBD1	once	TGTGCCAGCAGCTTAGCTCTTAACCCCGCGGACAGGATATACGTCCTGACTTTC	CASSLALNPADRIYVLTF
TRBV27	TRBJ1-1	-	-	TGTGCCAGCAGTTATTCGGAGGGGAGGGGCACTGAAGCTTTCTTT	CASSYSEGRGTEAFF
TRBV7-2	TRBJ2-3	-	-	TGTGCCAGCAGCCCCCACGGGGGTATTGGAGATACGCAGTATTTT	CASSPHGGIGDTQYF
TRBV4-2	TRBJ2-5	TRBD2	-	TGTGCCAGCAGCCAAGTGAGCGCGGGGGGGGACCAAGAGACCCAGTACTTC	CASSQVSAGGDQETQYF
TRBV5-6	TRBJ1-1	TRBD1	once	TGTGCCAGCAGCTCGAGGGACAGGGGCTTTGAAGCTTTCTTT	CASSSRDRGFEAFF
TRBV27	TRBJ2-1	TRBD2	-	TGTGCCAGCAGTAAGCTAGCGGGGGCCCACAATGAGCAGTTCTTC	CASSKLAGAHNEQFF
TRBV2	TRBJ2-7	TRBD1	-	TGTGCCAGCAACCGGGACAGCAACCTCTACGAGCAGTACTTC	CASNRDSNLYEQYF
TRBV10-1	TRBJ1-2	-	-	TGCGCCAGCAGGGACAGAAACTATGGCTACACCTTC	CASRDRNYGYTF
TRBV29-1	TRBJ2-2	-	few	TGCAGCGTTATATTAGCAAACACCGGGGAGCTGTTTTTT	CSVILANTGELFF
TRBV5-4	TRBJ2-7	TRBD2	-	TGTGCCAGCAGCCCGGGGGGTTTTGGCATCAACTACGAGCAGTACTTC	CASSPGGFGINYEQYF
TRBV4-2	TRBJ2-1	-	-	TGTGCCAGCAGCCAGGTTACTCAGGTTTTCTCCTACAATGAGCAGTTCTTC	CASSQVTQVFSYNEQFF
TRBV10-2	TRBJ1-1	-	once	TGCGCCAGCAGTGTCTTGAACACTGAAGCTTTCTTT	CASSVLNTEAFF
TRBV19	TRBJ1-6	TRBD1	-	TGTGCCAGTAACAATCCAGGGGGCAATTCACCCCTCCACTTT	CASNNPGGNSPLHF
TRBV6-5	TRBJ1-1	-	few	TGTGCCAGCAGTTACGGGAGGGGAAGGGCCACTGAAGCTTTCTTT	CASSYGRGRATEAFF
TRBV6-1	TRBJ2-1	-	once	TGTGCCAGCAGCGAATCTTGGGCCGCCGGCAATGAGCAGTTCTTC	CASSESWAAGNEQFF
TRBV5-1	TRBJ2-1	-	-	TGCGCCAGCACTCCCAGGTTGAACAATGAGCAGTTCTTC	CASTPRLNNEQFF
TRBV2	TRBJ1-2	TRBD1	-	TGTGCCAGCAGTGGGGACAGGGGTAACTATGGCTACACCTTC	CASSGDRGNYGYTF